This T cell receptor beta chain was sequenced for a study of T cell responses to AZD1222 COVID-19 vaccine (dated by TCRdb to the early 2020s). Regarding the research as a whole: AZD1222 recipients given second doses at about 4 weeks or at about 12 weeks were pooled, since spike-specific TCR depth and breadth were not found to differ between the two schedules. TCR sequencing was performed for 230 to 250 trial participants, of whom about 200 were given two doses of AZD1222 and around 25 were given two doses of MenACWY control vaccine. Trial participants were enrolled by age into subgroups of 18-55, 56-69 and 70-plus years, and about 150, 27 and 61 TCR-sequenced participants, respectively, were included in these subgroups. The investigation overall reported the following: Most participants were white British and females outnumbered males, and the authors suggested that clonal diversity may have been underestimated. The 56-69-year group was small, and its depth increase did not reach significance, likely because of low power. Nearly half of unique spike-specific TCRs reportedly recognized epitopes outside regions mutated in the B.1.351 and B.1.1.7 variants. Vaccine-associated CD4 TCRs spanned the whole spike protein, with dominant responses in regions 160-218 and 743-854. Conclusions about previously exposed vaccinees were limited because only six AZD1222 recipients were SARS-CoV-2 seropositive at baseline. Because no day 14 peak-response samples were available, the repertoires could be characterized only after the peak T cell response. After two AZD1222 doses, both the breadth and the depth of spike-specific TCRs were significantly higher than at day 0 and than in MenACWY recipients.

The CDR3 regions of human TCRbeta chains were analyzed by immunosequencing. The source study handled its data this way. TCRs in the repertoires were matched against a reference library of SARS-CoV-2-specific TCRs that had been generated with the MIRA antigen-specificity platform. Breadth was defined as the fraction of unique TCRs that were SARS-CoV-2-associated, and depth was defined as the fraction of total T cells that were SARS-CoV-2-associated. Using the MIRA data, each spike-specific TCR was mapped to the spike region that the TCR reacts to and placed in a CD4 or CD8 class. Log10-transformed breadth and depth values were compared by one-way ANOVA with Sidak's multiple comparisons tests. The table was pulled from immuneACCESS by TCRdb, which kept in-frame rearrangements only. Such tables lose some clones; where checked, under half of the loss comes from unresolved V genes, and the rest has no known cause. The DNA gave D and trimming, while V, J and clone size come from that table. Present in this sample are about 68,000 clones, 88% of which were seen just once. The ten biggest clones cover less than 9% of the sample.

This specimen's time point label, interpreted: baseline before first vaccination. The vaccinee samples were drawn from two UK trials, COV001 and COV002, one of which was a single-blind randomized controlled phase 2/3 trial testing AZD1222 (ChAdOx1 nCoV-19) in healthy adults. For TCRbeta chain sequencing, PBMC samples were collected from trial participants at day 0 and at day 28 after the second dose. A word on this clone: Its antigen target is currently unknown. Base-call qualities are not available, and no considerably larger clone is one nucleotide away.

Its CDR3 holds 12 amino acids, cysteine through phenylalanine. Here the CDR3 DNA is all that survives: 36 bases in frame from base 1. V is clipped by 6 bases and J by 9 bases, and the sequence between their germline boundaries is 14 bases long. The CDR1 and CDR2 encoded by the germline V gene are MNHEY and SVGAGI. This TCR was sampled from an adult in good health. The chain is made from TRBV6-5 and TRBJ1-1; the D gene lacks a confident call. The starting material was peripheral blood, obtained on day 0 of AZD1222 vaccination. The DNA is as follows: TGTGCCAGCAGGGCTTCTTCCCAGCAAGCTTTCTTT. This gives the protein CASRASSQQAFF.